Shown below are 21 T cell receptor beta chains from a single sample sequenced in a study of T cells after yellow fever vaccination (dated by TCRdb to about 2019). Library preparation was by 5' RACE. The instrument was an Illumina HiSeq 2500. TCRdb itself trimmed the public reads at Q25 with fastp, ran MiXCR and retained productive beta chains. Rows are combined by CDR3 protein, so each entry shows the most common genes and DNA. The sample table records about 360,000 distinct CDR3 sequences; 6.2% of these occur just once. Of the sample, approximately 15% falls within the top ten clones. The sample's treatment or condition, from its label and the paper: live attenuated yellow fever vaccine strain. Source: PBMCs, taken 5 days after the yellow fever booster vaccination. The receptors come from a man younger than 45 who received the YFV17D yellow fever vaccine.

The V gene is TRBV29-1, the J gene TRBJ2-1; 13 nucleotides agree with TRBD2. J was trimmed by 9 bases and V by 8 bases; bases with no gene match: 4. CDR1 is SQVTM and CDR2 is ANQGSEA in the germline V gene. The CDR3 sequence is 12 residues long. CDR3 residues: CSTTSGRSEQFF. DNA for the CDR3: TGCAGCACGACTAGCGGGAGGAGTGAGCAGTTCTTC.

In this sample, this clonotype turned up a few times. This sequence joins TRBV19 and TRBJ1-4; D unclear. This CDR3 contains 12 residues. Germline V gives CDR1 LNHDA, CDR2 SQIVND (reference sequence). V was shortened by 7 bases and J by 10 bases, with 13 bases between the two germline ends. The chain's CDR3 is CASTPTPGKLFF. DNA of the CDR3: TGTGCCAGTACTCCCACGCCAGGAAAACTGTTTTTT.

This clonotype was recorded at least ten times. CDR3 sequence (DNA): TGTGCCAGCAGCCCAGACAGGTTTGGGACTGTTCAGTACTTC. The encoded protein is CASSPDRFGTVQYF. The J gene is TRBJ2-4, the V gene TRBV7-2, with D possibly called TRBD1 or TRBD2 (6 bases each). The CDR3 consists of 14 residues. V shed 5 bases and J shed 11 bases, with 19 bases lying between them. CDR1 is SGHTA and CDR2 is FQGNSA in the germline V gene.

J is TRBJ2-3 and V is TRBV20-1; 10 nucleotides match TRBD2. CDR3 length: 13 amino acids. Germline CDR1 is DFQATT and CDR2 is SNEGSKA (reference sequence). Trimming cost V 4 bases and J 6 bases; bases outside gene matches: 4. This CDR3 reads CSAILAGVDTQYF. The DNA for the CDR3 is TGCAGTGCTATTCTAGCGGGAGTGGATACGCAGTATTTT.

In its sample, this clonotype was seen many times. The rearrangement uses TRBV6-1 and TRBJ2-3; 8 nucleotides line up with TRBD1. J lost 2 bases, V lost 4 bases, and 8 bases had no gene match. Looked up from germline, CDR1 is MNHNS and CDR2 is SASEGT. There are 16 residues in the CDR3. The CDR3 bases are TGTGCCAGCAGTGCCAGGGGGCTGCCCCTCACAGATACGCAGTATTTT. Its translation: CASSARGLPLTDTQYF.

The sample holds a few counts of this clonotype. The chain links TRBV6-1 to TRBJ2-1; 9 bases are a match to TRBD2. Unmatched junction bases numbered 9, after V lost 6 bases and J lost 6 bases. Germline loops: CDR1 MNHNS, CDR2 SASEGT. The CDR3 contains 15 residues. CDR3 bases: TGTGCCAGCAGCCATGGACTAGCGTGGGCCAATGAGCAGTTCTTC. It translates to CASSHGLAWANEQFF.

The chain links TRBV11-2 to TRBJ2-1; perhaps TRBD1 as D (5 bases). Trimming cost V 5 bases and J 3 bases, with 8 bases left between them. The CDR3 has 13 amino acids. CDR1 and CDR2 (germline): SGHAT, FQNNGV. CDR3 sequence reads: CASSLQGYNEQFF. CDR3 bases: TGTGCCAGCAGCCTTCAGGGCTACAATGAGCAGTTCTTC.

The chain couples TRBV14 to TRBJ2-5; D is possibly TRBD2 (5 bases). Germline CDR1 SGHDN, CDR2 FVKESK. Trimming stripped 0 bases from V and 5 bases from J, with 10 bases between. The CDR3 spans 14 residues. CDR3 nucleotide sequence: TGTGCCAGCAGCCAAGACGGGATTAGGGAGACCCAGTACTTC. The encoded protein is CASSQDGIRETQYF.

The gene calls are TRBV11-2 and TRBJ2-1; 7 bases align to TRBD2. The CDR3 is 17 amino acids. The germline gives CDR1 SGHAT, CDR2 FQNNGV. V trimming: 0 bases; J trimming: 8 bases; junction bases outside the gene matches: 13. Here the CDR3 reads CASSLDPGTISYDEQFF. In DNA, the CDR3 is TGTGCCAGCAGCTTAGATCCCGGGACTATATCTTACGATGAGCAGTTCTTC.

The genes are TRBV7-9 and TRBJ1-1, with a tentative D call TRBD1 (5 bases). CDR1 SEHNR and CDR2 FQNEAQ come from the germline V gene (reference sequence). V lost 5 bases to trimming and J lost 7 bases, with 11 bases between them. The CDR3 is 12 amino acids. DNA of the CDR3: TGTGCCAGCAGCCGGGGGACGGATGAAGCTTTCTTT. Amino acids: CASSRGTDEAFF. The full variable domain, completed using reference TRBV7-9 and TRBJ1-1, is DTGVSQNPRHKITKRGQNVTFRCDPISEHNRLYWYRQTLGQGPEFLTYFQNEAQLEKSRLLSDRFSAERPKGSFSTLEIQRTEQGDSAMYLCASSRGTDEAFFGQGTRLTVV.

This clonotype has ten or more counts. This rearrangement joins TRBV10-3 to TRBJ2-3; D is unresolved. This CDR3 comprises 14 residues. The germline V gene has CDR1 ENHRY and CDR2 SYGVKD. V lost 4 bases and J 0 bases, leaving 8 bases between the germline ends. The CDR3 loop reads CAISGDWSTDTQYF. In nucleotides, the CDR3 is TGTGCCATCAGTGGGGATTGGAGCACAGATACGCAGTATTTT.

This clonotype has just a few counts. The rearrangement links TRBV6-2 or TRBV6-3 to TRBJ1-1, with D maybe TRBD1 (5 bases). Germline CDR1 MNHEY, CDR2 SVGEGT. This CDR3 spans 12 amino acids. The V and J ends lost 7 bases and 3 bases respectively, with 9 bases between them. CDR3 DNA sequence: TGTGCCAGCATGCCGGGGGACACTGAAGCTTTCTTT. The encoded protein is CASMPGDTEAFF.

The table lists this clonotype with a few counts. V is TRBV27 and J is TRBJ2-7; 11 nucleotides line up with TRBD2. V gave up 0 bases and J gave up 7 bases; unmatched junction bases: 11. The CDR3 is 17 amino acids. Germline V gene data show CDR1 as MNHEY and CDR2 as SMNVEV (reference sequence). The CDR3: CASSLSMGLAGGGEQYF. CDR3 sequence (DNA): TGTGCCAGCAGTTTATCGATGGGGCTAGCGGGAGGCGGGGAGCAGTACTTC.

The chain recombines TRBV19 with TRBJ2-3; no definite D call. CDR1 is LNHDA and CDR2 is SQIVND in the germline V gene (reference sequence). V dropped 5 bases and J dropped 10 bases, with 1 base sitting between them. This CDR3 spans 8 amino acids. The CDR3 DNA sequence: TGTGCCAGTAGTGCGCAGTATTTT. Its translation is CASSAQYF.

This clonotype was seen only a few times. The V call is TRBV9, the J call TRBJ2-7, with 8 bases matching TRBD1. Looked up from germline, CDR1 is SGDLS and CDR2 is YYNGEE. The ends lost 2 bases at V and 5 bases at J; junction bases unmatched: 6. The CDR3 is 14 amino acids. The CDR3 DNA is TGTGCCAGCAGCGTCGCGACAGGGGTGGACGAGCAGTACTTC. This codes for CASSVATGVDEQYF.

This clonotype occurred a few times. This chain uses TRBV5-6 with TRBJ2-7; the D gene is possibly TRBD1 (6 bases). This CDR3 region has 15 residues. V lost 2 bases and J 1 base, leaving 13 bases between the germline ends. Germline V gene data show CDR1 as SGHDT and CDR2 as YYEEEE. CDR3 region: CASSLFRDKSYEQYF. DNA of the CDR3: TGTGCCAGCAGCTTATTCCGGGACAAGTCCTACGAGCAGTACTTC.

There are a few counts of this clonotype. The V gene is TRBV5-1, the J gene TRBJ2-5; no firm D call. The CDR3 length is 13 residues. In germline, CDR1 is SGHRS, CDR2 YFSETQ. V lost 5 bases, J lost 7 bases, and 15 bases lay in between. The CDR3 bases are TGCGCCAGCAGATACGGAGTGGACGGGACCCAGTACTTC. Amino acid sequence: CASRYGVDGTQYF.

This chain connects TRBV7-2 to TRBJ2-3; 8 bases align to TRBD2. The J segment lost 2 bases and the V segment lost 1 base, leaving 5 bases of the junction unmatched. CDR3 length equals 16 residues. Germline CDR1 is SGHTA and CDR2 is FQGNSA. As DNA, the CDR3 is TGTGCCAGCAGCTTAGTGGGGACTAGAAACACAGATACGCAGTATTTT. It encodes CASSLVGTRNTDTQYF.

The chain recombines TRBV5-4 with TRBJ2-7; 13 bases are shared with TRBD2. From germline, CDR1 is SGHNT and CDR2 YYREEE (reference sequence). V shed 4 bases, J shed 6 bases, and the junction held 7 bases outside the gene matches. The length of the CDR3 is 15 residues. The CDR3 protein is CASSTGGLAGSEQYF. CDR3 nucleotide sequence: TGTGCCAGCAGCACGGGGGGACTAGCGGGATCCGAGCAGTACTTC.

The chain combines TRBV12-3 or TRBV12-4 with TRBJ1-5, with unresolved D. This CDR3 is 12 amino acids long. The V end was cut by 4 bases, the J end by 8 bases, with 9 bases between. The CDR3 loop is CASSSGEKPQHF. For the CDR3, the DNA is TGTGCCAGCAGTTCAGGAGAAAAGCCCCAGCATTTT.

There are many counts of this clonotype. The chain couples TRBV6-1 to TRBJ1-1; the D gene is possibly TRBD1 (5 bases). Trimming removed 4 bases from V and 0 bases from J, with 6 bases in between. The CDR3 totals 13 residues. CDR1 is MNHNS and CDR2 is SASEGT in the germline V gene. The CDR3, as DNA: TGTGCCAGCAGTGGACAGATGAACACTGAAGCTTTCTTT. Translating gives CASSGQMNTEAFF.